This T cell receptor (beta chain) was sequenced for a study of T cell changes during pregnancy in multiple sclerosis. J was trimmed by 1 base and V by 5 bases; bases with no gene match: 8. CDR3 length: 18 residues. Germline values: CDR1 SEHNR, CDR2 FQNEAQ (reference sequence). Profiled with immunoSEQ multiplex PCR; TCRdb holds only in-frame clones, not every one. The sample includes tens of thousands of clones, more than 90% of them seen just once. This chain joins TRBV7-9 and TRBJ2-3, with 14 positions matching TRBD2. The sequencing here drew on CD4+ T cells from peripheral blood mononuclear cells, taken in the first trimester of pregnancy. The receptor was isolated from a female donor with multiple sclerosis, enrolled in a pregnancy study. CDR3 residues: CASSLRRLAGGGTDTQYF. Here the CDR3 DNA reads TGTGCCAGCAGCCTAAGAAGACTAGCGGGAGGGGGCACAGATACGCAGTATTTT.